This T cell receptor beta chain is drawn from a study of blood T cells in healthy people across ages. With a J-beta primer mix and a sample-barcoded 5' primer, a second PCR ran roughly 7 to 11 cycles. TCRdb reprocessed the 5' RACE reads via MiXCR and lists one record per CDR3 protein. The table records around 990,000 distinct CDR3 sequences, around 25% of them present only once. This CDR3 has 14 amino acids. V was clipped by 6 bases and J by 4 bases, with 16 bases between them. The germline V gene encodes CDR1 SEHNR and CDR2 FQNEAQ (reference sequence). Only a few counts were recorded for this clonotype. These data were likewise used in another study, on T cells of mothers and their children. That paper adds: At a rate of 1.5 ug per 15 ul, cDNA synthesis received all of the extracted RNA. In unrelated and related pairs, TCR recombination output is shaped in a similar way by thymic selection.

The chain employs TRBV7-9 and TRBJ2-7; D unclear. The clonotype comes from a girl between 2 and 10 years old in good health. Sequenced input: blood. The CDR3 loop reads CASSLSETPYEQYF. CDR3 coding DNA: TGTGCCAGCAGTCTCTCCGAGACCCCATACGAGCAGTACTTC.